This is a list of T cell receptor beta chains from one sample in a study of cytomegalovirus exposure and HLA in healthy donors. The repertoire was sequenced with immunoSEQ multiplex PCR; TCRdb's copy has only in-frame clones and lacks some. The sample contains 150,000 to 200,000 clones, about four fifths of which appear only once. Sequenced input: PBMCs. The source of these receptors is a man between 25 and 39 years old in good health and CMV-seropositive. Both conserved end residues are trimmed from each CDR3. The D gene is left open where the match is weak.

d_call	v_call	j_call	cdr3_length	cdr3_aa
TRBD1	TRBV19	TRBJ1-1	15	ASSIMGRAGTASGAF
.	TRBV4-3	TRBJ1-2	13	ASSQMAGTLYGYT
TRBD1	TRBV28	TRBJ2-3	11	ASRGGELDTQY
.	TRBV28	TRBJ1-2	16	ASTLRGTLRTSNYGYT
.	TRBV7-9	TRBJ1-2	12	ASSSWTRVHGYT
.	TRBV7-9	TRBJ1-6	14	ASSLEGQGGNSPLH
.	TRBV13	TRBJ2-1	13	ASSLGAGSYNEQF
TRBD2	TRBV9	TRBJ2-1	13	ASSPTSGLYNEQF
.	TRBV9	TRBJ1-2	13	ASSPRVQGGYGYT
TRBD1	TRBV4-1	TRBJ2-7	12	ASSQGTGNYEQY
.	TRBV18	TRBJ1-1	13	ASSSRGGVNTEAF
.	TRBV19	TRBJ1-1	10	ASLQGRTEAF
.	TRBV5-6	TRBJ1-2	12	ASTGDLQGYGYT
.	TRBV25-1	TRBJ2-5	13	ASSELTSYQETQY
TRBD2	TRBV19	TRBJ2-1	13	ASSARGGRYNEQF
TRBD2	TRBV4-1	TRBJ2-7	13	ASSPGTSGRYEQY
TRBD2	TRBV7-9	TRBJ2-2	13	ASSSLAGGTGELF
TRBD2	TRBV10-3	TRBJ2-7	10	AISKLAREQY
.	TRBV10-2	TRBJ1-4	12	ASSEIGEDEKLF
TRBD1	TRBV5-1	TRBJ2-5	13	ASSLGGQGEETQY
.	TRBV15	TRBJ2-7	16	ATSRDTGRRFSAYEQY
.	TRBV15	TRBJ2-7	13	ATSRDSREWHEQY
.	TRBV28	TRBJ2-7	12	ASSSPGYGYEQY
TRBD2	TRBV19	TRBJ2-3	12	ASRTSGSTDTQY
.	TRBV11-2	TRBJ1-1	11	ASSTPWWDTTT
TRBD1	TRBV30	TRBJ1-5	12	AWGPGTAHQPQH
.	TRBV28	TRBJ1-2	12	ASSGGGPDYGYT
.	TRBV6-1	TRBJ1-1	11	ASRVGGRTEAF
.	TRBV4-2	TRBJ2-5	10	ASSQDFRTQY
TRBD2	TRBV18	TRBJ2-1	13	ASSSQLAGGDEQF
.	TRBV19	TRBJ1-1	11	ASSPQVDTEAF
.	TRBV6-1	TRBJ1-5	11	ASSKDRNQPQH
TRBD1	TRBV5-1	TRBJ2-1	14	ASSPESGQVYNEQF
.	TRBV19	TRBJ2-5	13	ASSMLLGGQETQY
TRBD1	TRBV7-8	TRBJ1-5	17	ASSLDWARGRVYRQPQH
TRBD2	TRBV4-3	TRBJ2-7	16	ASSQGTSGGRGSYEQY
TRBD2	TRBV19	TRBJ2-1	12	ASSWTSGYNEQF